Listed below are T cell receptor beta chains from one sample, sequenced in a study of identical twins. TCRdb analysed the 5' RACE reads with MiXCR anew, one entry per CDR3 protein. The repertoire holds 300,000 to 400,000 distinct CDR3 sequences, with 9% to 15% as singletons. This sample was shared with a second study, whose subject was yellow fever vaccine responses in identical twins.

The material sequenced was CD8+ T cells sorted from blood. The receptors were sampled from a woman aged 18 to 35 in good health. CDR3s leave out the opening cysteine and the closing phenylalanine or tryptophan. A D gene is named only where the DNA matches it firmly. Where a row states a size, it is once, few, many or the class of an expanded clone; other rows omit it.

>-|TRBV24-1|TRBJ2-1|few
ATSDGVNEQF
>-|TRBV24-1|TRBJ2-1|-
ATSETGRTYNEQF
>-|TRBV9|TRBJ1-2|many
ASSVGDGYT
>-|TRBV12-3/TRBV12-4|TRBJ2-7|few
ASSLAGVVYEQY
>-|TRBV7-9|TRBJ2-5|many
ASSLAGTQQTQY
>-|TRBV10-3|TRBJ1-2|-
AISENPQGVPLNYGYT
>-|TRBV4-1|TRBJ2-1|-
ASSQASYNEQF
>-|TRBV3-1|TRBJ2-3|-
ASSQDERTGADTQY
>-|TRBV20-1|TRBJ2-4|few
SAREPDSLAKNIQY
>-|TRBV13|TRBJ2-5|-
ASSPSQETQY
>-|TRBV6-4|TRBJ2-2|many
ASSDSGANTGELF
>TRBD2|TRBV25-1|TRBJ2-7|few
ASAGGYPYEQY
>-|TRBV6-5|TRBJ1-2|-
ASSSGVRVYGYT
>-|TRBV6-5|TRBJ2-7|-
ASSYGLNYEQY
>TRBD1|TRBV15|TRBJ2-3|-
ATSSGTGWTDTQY
>-|TRBV15|TRBJ2-1|-
ATSRVASDEQF
>TRBD2|TRBV6-5|TRBJ2-7|-
ASSYSRGVYEQY
>TRBD1|TRBV7-9|TRBJ2-4|many
ASSSGTGGFKNIQY
>-|TRBV7-2|TRBJ2-1|few
ASSPRQTSPREQF
>-|TRBV12-3/TRBV12-4|TRBJ2-1|-
ASSLAGDPYNEQF
>-|TRBV13|TRBJ1-1|many
ASSSGTYRKAF
>TRBD2|TRBV28|TRBJ2-3|-
ASSSPGLGSDTQY
>TRBD1|TRBV13|TRBJ2-7|-
ASSLYRGSDEQY
>-|TRBV28|TRBJ2-3|few
ASSSRVGTDTQY